Listed below are T cell receptor beta chains from one sample, sequenced in a study of response to subunit inactivated influenza vaccine. TCRdb recomputed calls from the RT-PCR reads with MiXCR, one row per CDR3 protein. The sample lists more than 700,000 distinct CDR3 sequences; 21% were seen once. Material: PBMCs from blood, obtained 4 to 6 days after vaccination. Receptor source: a man aged 50 to 60 who received an inactivated influenza vaccine. Both conserved end residues are part of each CDR3. The D gene is left open where the match is weak. Clone sizes are given selectively: once, few, many, or a class where the clone is expanded.

clone size	V gene	D gene	J gene	CDR3 protein	CDR3 DNA
few	TRBV10-3	NA	TRBJ2-7	CAISESAGASYEQYF	TGTGCCATCAGTGAGTCTGCAGGGGCATCCTACGAGCAGTACTTC
few	TRBV7-2	NA	TRBJ2-7	CASSSLRAGEQYF	TGTGCCAGCAGCTCTCTTAGGGCCGGCGAGCAGTACTTC
NA	TRBV6-1	TRBD2	TRBJ2-7	CASTPQVGGSYEQYF	TGTGCCAGCACCCCTCAGGTCGGCGGGAGCTACGAGCAGTACTTC
NA	TRBV24-1	NA	TRBJ1-3	CATSAGDGNTIYF	TGTGCCACCAGTGCCGGGGACGGAAACACCATATATTTT
few	TRBV21-1	NA	TRBJ2-7	CASSKAEKGDEQYF	TGTGCCAGCAGCAAAGCCGAGAAGGGCGACGAGCAGTACTTC
NA	TRBV29-1	TRBD1	TRBJ2-7	CSGGQGEIYEQYF	TGCAGCGGGGGACAGGGGGAAATCTACGAGCAGTACTTC
NA	TRBV6-1	TRBD2	TRBJ2-1	CASSEQAGGRHEQFF	TGTGCCAGCAGTGAGCAAGCGGGGGGGCGTCATGAGCAGTTCTTC
NA	TRBV7-2	TRBD2	TRBJ2-2	CASSRRAGGGTGELFF	TGTGCCAGCAGCAGAAGAGCGGGAGGGGGCACCGGGGAGCTGTTTTTT
few	TRBV29-1	NA	TRBJ2-5	CSTRTEETQYF	TGCAGCACTAGGACAGAAGAGACCCAGTACTTC
few	TRBV4-3	NA	TRBJ1-1	CASSQDRGLSEAFF	TGCGCCAGCAGCCAAGATCGAGGGCTATCCGAAGCTTTCTTT
NA	TRBV11-2	TRBD2	TRBJ2-2	CASSFGPAGVTGELFF	TGTGCCAGCAGCTTTGGTCCGGCGGGAGTCACCGGGGAGCTGTTTTTT
NA	TRBV27	TRBD2	TRBJ2-3	CASSLLASGGATDTQYF	TGTGCCAGCAGTTTATTGGCTAGCGGGGGGGCGACCGATACGCAGTATTTT
few	TRBV7-9	NA	TRBJ2-1	CASSSSGAAYNEQFF	TGTGCCAGCAGCTCCTCAGGGGCGGCCTACAATGAGCAGTTCTTC
NA	TRBV10-3	NA	TRBJ1-1	CAISDFRKNTEAFF	TGTGCCATCAGTGATTTCAGAAAGAACACTGAAGCTTTCTTT
few	TRBV18	NA	TRBJ2-7	CASSPRAGEGEQYF	TGTGCCAGCTCACCACGTGCCGGGGAAGGCGAGCAGTACTTC
NA	TRBV20-1	NA	TRBJ1-5	CSASPIYRDLDQPQHF	TGCAGTGCTAGCCCCATTTACAGGGATCTGGATCAGCCCCAGCATTTT
few	TRBV6-1	TRBD1	TRBJ2-7	CASSLQGDNYEQYF	TGTGCCAGCAGTCTTCAGGGGGACAACTACGAGCAGTACTTC
few	TRBV6-2/TRBV6-3	TRBD1	TRBJ2-7	CASSYGTGRSYEQYF	TGTGCCAGCAGTTACGGGACAGGGCGCTCCTACGAGCAGTACTTC
few	TRBV10-3	NA	TRBJ2-7	CAIKTSGVYEQYF	TGTGCCATCAAGACTTCGGGGGTTTACGAGCAGTACTTC
few	TRBV6-1	NA	TRBJ2-7	CASSLRDARHEQYF	TGTGCCAGCAGTCTCAGGGACGCTCGCCACGAGCAGTACTTC
NA	TRBV9	NA	TRBJ1-1	CASSVEEGMNTEAFF	TGTGCCAGCAGCGTCGAGGAGGGGATGAACACTGAAGCTTTCTTT
many	TRBV29-1	TRBD1	TRBJ2-2	CSVERTGFHTGELFF	TGCAGCGTCGAAAGGACAGGGTTTCACACCGGGGAGCTGTTTTTT
NA	TRBV12-3/TRBV12-4	NA	TRBJ2-3	CASSWVVATDTQYF	TGTGCCAGCAGTTGGGTAGTTGCCACAGATACGCAGTATTTT
NA	TRBV20-1	TRBD1	TRBJ2-5	CSARVPGQGPWGTQYF	TGCAGTGCTAGAGTACCGGGACAGGGTCCCTGGGGGACCCAGTACTTC
NA	TRBV11-2	NA	TRBJ1-5	CASSVSSFSNQPQHF	TGTGCCAGCAGCGTATCGTCCTTTAGCAATCAGCCCCAGCATTTT
few	TRBV12-3/TRBV12-4	NA	TRBJ2-3	CASSLRVGVLRTDTQYF	TGTGCCAGCAGTTTAAGGGTGGGAGTTCTCCGGACAGATACGCAGTATTTT
few	TRBV12-3/TRBV12-4	NA	TRBJ2-1	CASSYRVEQFF	TGTGCCAGCAGCTATAGAGTCGAGCAGTTCTTC
few	TRBV7-2	NA	TRBJ1-2	CASSLAQRGGYTF	TGTGCCAGCAGCTTAGCCCAGAGGGGTGGCTACACCTTC
few	TRBV2	TRBD1	TRBJ1-2	CASSGLTGYGYTF	TGTGCCAGCAGTGGCTTGACAGGGTATGGCTACACCTTC
many	TRBV10-3	TRBD1	TRBJ1-6	CAISEPRTGGDSPLHF	TGTGCCATCAGTGAGCCCCGGACAGGGGGCGATTCACCCCTCCACTTT
NA	TRBV11-1	NA	TRBJ2-1	CASSLVGLAGRAFYNEQFF	TGTGCCAGCAGCTTAGTCGGACTTGCCGGCAGGGCCTTCTACAATGAGCAGTTCTTC
many	TRBV5-1	TRBD1	TRBJ2-2	CASSLQGADTGELFF	TGTGCCAGCAGCTTACAGGGGGCTGATACCGGGGAGCTGTTTTTT
NA	TRBV24-1	NA	TRBJ2-7	CATSDTGTGKDYEQYF	TGTGCCACCAGTGATACCGGGACCGGAAAAGATTACGAGCAGTACTTC
NA	TRBV12-3/TRBV12-4	NA	TRBJ2-7	CASSSPGAHYEQYF	TGTGCCAGCAGTAGTCCAGGGGCCCACTACGAGCAGTACTTC
NA	TRBV7-2	NA	TRBJ1-4	CASSLGSSATNEKLFF	TGTGCCAGCAGCTTAGGCTCCAGTGCAACTAATGAAAAACTGTTTTTT
few	TRBV20-1	TRBD1	TRBJ2-5	CSAPTLGTGQETQYF	TGCAGTGCTCCCACTTTGGGGACAGGCCAAGAGACCCAGTACTTC
many	TRBV27	TRBD2	TRBJ2-5	CASSSGLASETQYF	TGTGCCAGCAGTTCAGGACTAGCTTCAGAGACCCAGTACTTC
few	TRBV15	NA	TRBJ2-6	CATRRSGANVLTF	TGTGCCACCCGACGGTCGGGGGCCAACGTCCTGACTTTC
NA	TRBV2	TRBD2	TRBJ2-7	CASTTGLAGTYEQYF	TGTGCCAGCACAACAGGACTAGCGGGAACCTACGAGCAGTACTTC
few	TRBV4-3	NA	TRBJ1-4	CASSQDFGRVGEKLFF	TGCGCCAGCAGCCAAGATTTCGGCAGGGTCGGTGAAAAACTGTTTTTT
NA	TRBV6-2/TRBV6-3	TRBD2	TRBJ2-3	CASSYSETSGRGPDTQYF	TGTGCCAGCAGTTACTCGGAAACAAGCGGGAGAGGCCCAGATACGCAGTATTTT
many	TRBV5-1	NA	TRBJ2-2	CASSLDRETGELFF	TGCGCCAGCAGCTTGGACAGGGAGACCGGGGAGCTGTTTTTT
few	TRBV24-1	TRBD1	TRBJ2-2	CATSDPKTGSGELFF	TGTGCCACCAGTGACCCCAAGACAGGGTCTGGGGAGCTGTTTTTT
NA	TRBV7-6	NA	TRBJ2-3	CASSLRFADTQYF	TGTGCCAGCAGCTTAAGGTTCGCAGATACGCAGTATTTT
few	TRBV7-2	NA	TRBJ2-5	CASSPSSRETQYF	TGTGCCAGCAGCCCGAGTAGTCGAGAGACCCAGTACTTC